Listed here are 9 T cell receptor beta chains from one sample, sequenced in a study of lymphopenia after photon versus proton radiotherapy (dated 2019 in TCRdb). Receptor amplification or capture employed the immunoSEQ multiplex PCR assay. The clones in this table, taken by TCRdb from immuneACCESS, are in-frame only. Not every clone is retained; where verified, under half of the shortfall comes from an unresolved V gene, and the cause of the rest is unknown. The sample table records tens of thousands of clones; 87% of these occur just once. The top ten hold about a tenth of the sample. The input for sequencing was peripheral blood, taken from a patient treated with proton-based radiotherapy. The receptors were sampled from an older man with esophageal cancer.

This clone was seen just once. The gene calls are TRBV4-1 and TRBJ2-7; 12 bases line up with TRBD2. V shed 3 bases and J 0 bases; nucleotides not matched to a gene: 9. Germline assignment: CDR1 MGHRA and CDR2 YSYEKL. This CDR3 spans 18 amino acids. The CDR3 DNA is TGCGCCAGCAGCCAGGCCGTGACGACTAGCGGGGGCTCCTACGAGCAGTACTTC. Protein: CASSQAVTTSGGSYEQYF.

This chain uses TRBV5-8 with TRBJ2-7; D gene ambiguous. The germline V and J ends were trimmed by 0 bases and 2 bases, with 6 bases remaining between them. The CDR3 totals 13 residues. Germline loops: CDR1 SGHTS, CDR2 YDEGEE. CDR3 bases: TGTGCCAGCAGCTTGGAATGGGCCTACGAGCAGTACTTC. Protein sequence: CASSLEWAYEQYF.

This chain joins TRBV7-9 and TRBJ1-4; D ambiguous. V was cut by 5 bases and J by 9 bases, with 16 bases left in between. The CDR3 totals 14 residues. Per the germline V gene, CDR1 is SEHNR and CDR2 is FQNEAQ (reference sequence). CDR3 bases: TGTGCCAGCAGCCCTGGAGTCGGAACCCAAAAACTGTTTTTT. The encoded protein is CASSPGVGTQKLFF.

The chain joins TRBV18 to TRBJ1-1, with 9 bases matching TRBD1. The CDR3 is made up of 18 amino acids. The germline V gene encodes CDR1 KGHSH and CDR2 LQKENI. After removal of 3 bases from V and 4 bases from J, the junction contained 15 bases not matched to a gene. DNA for the CDR3: TGTGCCAGCTCACCGGGGCAAAACAGGGGGCTGTTGGGCACTGAAGCTTTCTTT. This translates into CASSPGQNRGLLGTEAFF.

In its sample, this clone was seen a few times. The CDR3 sequence is CASSRDTNYEQYF. CDR3 sequence (DNA): TGTGCCAGCAGCCGTGACACGAATTACGAGCAGTACTTC. The chain is built from TRBV7-3 and TRBJ2-7; D unclear. This CDR3 has 13 residues. From germline, CDR1 is SGHTA and CDR2 FQGTGA. Trimming took off 5 bases at V and 4 bases at J, with 12 bases between the two ends. Full variable domain (outside the CDR3, taken from reference TRBV7-3 and TRBJ2-7): GAGVSQTPSNKVTEKGKYVELRCDPISGHTALYWYRQSLGQGPEFLIYFQGTGAADDSGLPNDRFFAVRPEGSVSTLKIQRTERGDSAVYLCASSRDTNYEQYFGPGTRLTVT.

The V gene is TRBV2, the J gene TRBJ2-6; D call uncertain. CDR3 length: 15 residues. Trimming took 8 bases from V and 0 from J, leaving 11 bases between them. Germline V gives CDR1 SNHLY, CDR2 FYNNEI. This CDR3 reads CASQTDRSGANVLTF. CDR3 in DNA: TGTGCCAGCCAAACAGATCGCTCTGGGGCCAACGTCCTGACTTTC.

The genes are TRBV4-2 and TRBJ1-4, with a weak D call TRBD1 (6 bases). Trimming left V 8 bases short and J 5 bases short, with 15 bases between. Germline assignment: CDR1 LGHNA and CDR2 YNFKEQ. The CDR3 contains 14 residues. CDR3 DNA sequence: TGTGCCAGCGCTGAGGGGGTCTGGAATGAAAAACTGTTTTTT. It encodes CASAEGVWNEKLFF.

The CDR3 sequence: CAISRLAGVTGELFF. In nucleotides, the CDR3 is TGTGCCATCAGCCGACTAGCGGGAGTCACCGGGGAGCTGTTTTTT. This chain links TRBV10-3 with TRBJ2-2; 12 bases agree with TRBD2. This CDR3 is built from 15 residues. Germline V CDR1 and CDR2: ENHRY, SYGVKD. V lost 6 bases and J lost 4; bases outside the gene matches: 3.

CDR3 loop: CASSEYSYGGHSPLHF. The CDR3 DNA reads TGTGCCAGCAGTGAATATTCTTACGGGGGCCATTCACCCCTCCACTTT. The chain has TRBV25-1 and TRBJ1-6, with D possibly matching TRBD1 (6 bases). The CDR3 contains 16 residues. Trimming left V 0 bases short and J 8 bases short, with 14 bases between. The V gene's germline CDR1 is MGHDK and CDR2 SYGVNS.